This T cell receptor beta chain was retrieved from a study of CD4 T cells in relation to SARS-CoV-2 and coronaviruses. The unexposed donors gave CD4+ T cells in about 2010-2019, prior to COVID-19. CD4+ T cells were isolated from the cells after around eleven days of culture. Half the medium was replaced with IL-2 medium on days 3 and 7. Trimming left V 1 base short and J 5 bases short, with 8 bases between. CDR3 length: 14 amino acids. Per the germline V gene, CDR1 is SGHTA and CDR2 is FQGNSA. This clone was seen more than once but under ten times. Its specificity is not known. Some clones are missing from TCRdb's copy, which holds only in-frame ones; the method was immunoSEQ multiplex PCR. The table lists around 24,000 clones, about three quarters of them singletons.

The chain has TRBV7-2 and TRBJ2-2; D is unresolved. The source material was CD4+ T cells from PBMCs, cultured in vitro. This sequence originates from a human donor in good health. The CDR3 is CASSLGSITGELFF. CDR3 DNA sequence: TGTGCCAGCAGCTTAGGCTCTATTACCGGGGAGCTGTTTTTT.